The clone carrying this T cell receptor beta chain was seen more than once but under ten times. The CDR3 is 15 residues long. V shed 4 bases and J shed 2 bases, with 12 bases lying between them. Germline lookup yields CDR1 LGHDT and CDR2 YNNKEL (reference sequence). This specimen comes from a study of spatial heterogeneity in lung cancer. The study tagged each TCR cDNA molecule with a unique molecular identifier. TCRdb itself ran the 5' RACE reads through MiXCR, one entry per CDR3 protein. The sample carries approximately 82,000 distinct CDR3 sequences, 10% to 15% recorded once. Time point indicated: sample taken at primary tumor resection. Unsorted tumor, nontumor lung tissue or cryopreserved PBMC supplied the whole RNA. The donor population consisted of approximately 70 patients with untreated, early-stage non-small cell lung cancer.

The chain combines TRBV3-1 with TRBJ2-1; no definite D call. The receptor was isolated from a male donor with early-stage non-small cell lung cancer. Sequenced material: PBMCs, taken at surgery. In nucleotides, the CDR3 is TGTGCCAGCAGCCGCCAGTCGGCCACCTACAATGAGCAGTTCTTC. This sequence encodes CASSRQSATYNEQFF.